There are many counts of the clone carrying this T cell receptor (beta chain). Its antigen is currently unknown. The data were obtained in a study of CD8 T cells in ankylosing spondylitis. With molecular barcodes, quantitative 5'-RACE was used to make the TCR beta libraries. From the 5' RACE reads, TCRdb called clonotypes with MiXCR, one entry per CDR3 protein. The sample has some 52,000 distinct CDR3 sequences, approximately 7% seen once. Germline assignment: CDR1 DFQATT and CDR2 SNEGSKA (reference sequence). The CDR3 is 13 residues long. The V gene lost 3 bases and the J gene lost 0 bases, with 8 bases spanning the gap. Findings and caveats of the study: For ankylosing spondylitis blood, a TCR beta motif of 7 to 9 highly homologous variants appeared characteristic. Researchers reportedly found disease-linked clones significantly enriched in matched ankylosing spondylitis synovial fluid.

The J gene is TRBJ1-1, the V gene TRBV20-1; unclear D gene. The source is a female donor with ankylosing spondylitis or in good health (not recorded which). Sequencing was carried out using blood, either unsorted or a sorted T cell fraction (not recorded which). CDR3 residues: CSASGRLNTEAFF. In DNA, the CDR3 is TGCAGTGCTAGCGGCAGGCTGAACACTGAAGCTTTCTTT.